These T cell receptor beta chains were read from a single sample in a study of T cell repertoires in ileal Crohn's disease. Measured with immunoSEQ multiplex PCR; TCRdb has only the in-frame clones, and not every one. The table has more than 50,000 clones, roughly nine tenths seen once; the top ten hold around 2%. The specimen sequenced was ileal tissue. These receptors originate from an adult with Crohn's disease. CDR3s include the opening cysteine and the closing phenylalanine or tryptophan. D genes are given only for firm matches. Part of the rows lack a size; the others show once, few, many or a class for expanded clones.

abundance: -
j_gene: TRBJ1-4
v_gene: TRBV30
d_gene: -
CDR3aa: CAWSSGNEKLFF
CDR3nt: TGTGCCTGGAGCTCGGGGAATGAAAAACTGTTTTTT

abundance: -
j_gene: TRBJ2-1
v_gene: TRBV15
d_gene: TRBD2
CDR3aa: CATSREAGGPYEQFF
CDR3nt: TGTGCCACCAGCAGAGAAGCGGGGGGGCCGTATGAGCAGTTCTTC

abundance: -
j_gene: TRBJ2-1
v_gene: TRBV18
d_gene: TRBD1
CDR3aa: CASSPYGTGVNEQFF
CDR3nt: TGTGCCAGCTCACCTTACGGGACAGGGGTTAATGAGCAGTTCTTC

abundance: -
j_gene: TRBJ1-1
v_gene: TRBV19
d_gene: -
CDR3aa: CASLVGQTNTEAFF
CDR3nt: TGTGCCAGTCTCGTCGGACAGACCAACACTGAAGCTTTCTTT

abundance: -
j_gene: TRBJ2-2
v_gene: TRBV7-9
d_gene: TRBD2
CDR3aa: CASSLALRVAGANTGELFF
CDR3nt: TGTGCCAGCAGCTTAGCCCTGCGGGTAGCGGGCGCGAACACCGGGGAGCTGTTTTTT

abundance: -
j_gene: TRBJ2-3
v_gene: TRBV6-4
d_gene: -
CDR3aa: CASRGASTDTQYF
CDR3nt: TGTGCCAGCAGGGGGGCTAGCACAGATACGCAGTATTTT

abundance: -
j_gene: TRBJ2-3
v_gene: TRBV5-1
d_gene: -
CDR3aa: CASSSGKTSKTDTQYF
CDR3nt: TGCGCCAGCAGTAGTGGGAAAACTAGTAAGACAGATACGCAGTATTTT

abundance: -
j_gene: TRBJ1-1
v_gene: TRBV19
d_gene: -
CDR3aa: CASSMLSVGRDRDLAFF
CDR3nt: TGTGCCAGTAGTATGTTGAGCGTCGGCAGGGATCGTGACTTAGCTTTCTTT

abundance: -
j_gene: TRBJ1-1
v_gene: TRBV27
d_gene: TRBD1
CDR3aa: CASSPTGGAGTEAFF
CDR3nt: TGTGCCAGCAGTCCGACAGGGGGTGCAGGCACTGAAGCTTTCTTT

abundance: -
j_gene: TRBJ1-6
v_gene: TRBV27
d_gene: -
CDR3aa: CASSPTDNSPLHF
CDR3nt: TGTGCCAGCAGCCCTACAGATAATTCACCCCTCCACTTT

abundance: -
j_gene: TRBJ1-2
v_gene: TRBV6-5
d_gene: -
CDR3aa: CASSSTASGYTF
CDR3nt: TGTGCCAGCAGTTCGACTGCGAGTGGCTACACCTTC

abundance: -
j_gene: TRBJ1-1
v_gene: TRBV11-2
d_gene: -
CDR3aa: CASSLGGATEAFF
CDR3nt: TGTGCCAGCAGCCTGGGAGGGGCCACTGAAGCTTTCTTT

abundance: -
j_gene: TRBJ2-6
v_gene: TRBV5-1
d_gene: -
CDR3aa: CASSIMGASGANVLTF
CDR3nt: TGCGCCAGCAGCATCATGGGCGCCTCTGGGGCCAACGTCCTGACTTTC

abundance: -
j_gene: TRBJ2-6
v_gene: TRBV6-1
d_gene: TRBD1
CDR3aa: CASSEAGTGVSGANVLTF
CDR3nt: TGTGCCAGCAGTGAAGCCGGGACAGGGGTCTCTGGGGCCAACGTCCTGACTTTC

abundance: -
j_gene: TRBJ1-1
v_gene: TRBV5-6
d_gene: TRBD1
CDR3aa: CASSYGQGHTEAFF
CDR3nt: TGTGCCAGCAGCTACGGACAGGGCCACACTGAAGCTTTCTTT

abundance: once
j_gene: TRBJ1-2
v_gene: TRBV5-1
d_gene: -
CDR3aa: CASSFLLEGWGYTF
CDR3nt: TGCGCCAGCAGCTTCCTTTTGGAGGGCTGGGGCTACACCTTC

abundance: -
j_gene: TRBJ1-1
v_gene: TRBV28
d_gene: -
CDR3aa: CASSPRRLIYTEAFF
CDR3nt: TGTGCCAGCAGTCCACGGCGGCTAATTTACACTGAAGCTTTCTTT

abundance: -
j_gene: TRBJ2-1
v_gene: TRBV11-2
d_gene: TRBD2
CDR3aa: CASSPGGVYNEQFF
CDR3nt: TGTGCCAGCAGCCCGGGAGGGGTCTACAATGAGCAGTTCTTC

abundance: -
j_gene: TRBJ2-1
v_gene: TRBV29-1
d_gene: TRBD2
CDR3aa: CSVGGVASGYNEQFF
CDR3nt: TGCAGCGTTGGGGGTGTGGCTAGCGGGTACAATGAGCAGTTCTTC

abundance: -
j_gene: TRBJ2-7
v_gene: TRBV7-8
d_gene: -
CDR3aa: CASSLGTGSYEQYF
CDR3nt: TGTGCCAGCAGCTTGGGGACTGGGAGCTACGAGCAGTACTTC

abundance: -
j_gene: TRBJ1-2
v_gene: TRBV5-1
d_gene: TRBD1
CDR3aa: CASSTLTGQTFYTF
CDR3nt: TGCGCCAGCAGCACACTGACGGGACAGACGTTCTACACCTTC

abundance: once
j_gene: TRBJ1-4
v_gene: TRBV28
d_gene: -
CDR3aa: CASGATPTNEKLFF
CDR3nt: TGTGCCAGCGGAGCCACCCCAACTAATGAAAAACTGTTTTTT

abundance: -
j_gene: TRBJ1-1
v_gene: TRBV5-1
d_gene: -
CDR3aa: CASSLVLTGRNTEAFF
CDR3nt: TGCGCCAGCAGCTTAGTTTTGACGGGAAGAAACACTGAAGCTTTCTTT

abundance: -
j_gene: TRBJ1-1
v_gene: TRBV5-6
d_gene: -
CDR3aa: CASSLPQMNTEAFF
CDR3nt: TGTGCCAGCAGCTTACCTCAGATGAACACTGAAGCTTTCTTT

abundance: -
j_gene: TRBJ2-1
v_gene: TRBV15
d_gene: TRBD2
CDR3aa: CATRRRGGNTYNEQFF
CDR3nt: TGTGCCACCAGACGTCGGGGGGGAAATACGTACAATGAGCAGTTCTTC

abundance: -
j_gene: TRBJ1-2
v_gene: TRBV29-1
d_gene: -
CDR3aa: CSVGTTNYGYTF
CDR3nt: TGCAGCGTAGGGACAACTAACTATGGCTACACCTTC

abundance: -
j_gene: TRBJ1-1
v_gene: TRBV11-2
d_gene: -
CDR3aa: CASSLVSGGTEAFF
CDR3nt: TGTGCCAGCAGCTTAGTTTCCGGGGGGACTGAAGCTTTCTTT

abundance: -
j_gene: TRBJ2-1
v_gene: TRBV7-3
d_gene: TRBD2
CDR3aa: CASSLGTSGINEQFF
CDR3nt: TGTGCCAGCAGCTTAGGGACTAGCGGGATCAATGAGCAGTTCTTC

abundance: -
j_gene: TRBJ2-2
v_gene: TRBV29-1
d_gene: TRBD1
CDR3aa: CSAPGGTGELFF
CDR3nt: TGCAGCGCCCCAGGGGGCACCGGGGAGCTGTTTTTT

abundance: -
j_gene: TRBJ1-2
v_gene: TRBV29-1
d_gene: TRBD1
CDR3aa: CSNRGVQGYTF
CDR3nt: TGCAGTAACAGGGGGGTACAGGGCTACACCTTC

abundance: -
j_gene: TRBJ1-2
v_gene: TRBV9
d_gene: -
CDR3aa: CASSVDPSGDGYTF
CDR3nt: TGTGCCAGCAGCGTAGACCCGAGTGGTGATGGCTACACCTTC

abundance: -
j_gene: TRBJ1-1
v_gene: TRBV5-4
d_gene: TRBD1
CDR3aa: CASSGQGSDTEAFF
CDR3nt: TGTGCCAGCAGCGGACAGGGTTCGGACACTGAAGCTTTCTTT

abundance: few
j_gene: TRBJ1-5
v_gene: TRBV28
d_gene: TRBD1
CDR3aa: CASTPRTGAFNQPQHF
CDR3nt: TGTGCCAGCACCCCGAGGACAGGGGCTTTCAATCAGCCCCAGCATTTT

abundance: once
j_gene: TRBJ1-2
v_gene: TRBV11-1
d_gene: TRBD1
CDR3aa: CASSLGQGAGYGYTF
CDR3nt: TGTGCCAGCAGCTTAGGACAGGGGGCCGGGTATGGCTACACCTTC

abundance: once
j_gene: TRBJ2-5
v_gene: TRBV5-6
d_gene: TRBD1
CDR3aa: CASSFVPGQKKETQYF
CDR3nt: TGTGCCAGCAGCTTCGTACCGGGACAGAAAAAAGAGACCCAGTACTTC

abundance: -
j_gene: TRBJ2-7
v_gene: TRBV27
d_gene: -
CDR3aa: CASSLGGDEQYF
CDR3nt: TGTGCCAGCAGTCTAGGGGGGGACGAGCAGTACTTC

abundance: -
j_gene: TRBJ1-6
v_gene: TRBV5-4
d_gene: TRBD1
CDR3aa: CASSFRTGAFNSPLHF
CDR3nt: TGTGCCAGCAGCTTTCGGACAGGGGCTTTTAATTCACCCCTCCACTTT

abundance: -
j_gene: TRBJ1-2
v_gene: TRBV2
d_gene: -
CDR3aa: CASSEGQNYGYTF
CDR3nt: TGTGCCAGCAGTGAAGGACAGAACTATGGCTACACCTTC

abundance: -
j_gene: TRBJ2-7
v_gene: TRBV29-1
d_gene: -
CDR3aa: CSVVFPSRSVEQYF
CDR3nt: TGCAGCGTTGTATTCCCCTCCCGGAGCGTAGAGCAGTACTTC

abundance: -
j_gene: TRBJ2-1
v_gene: TRBV2
d_gene: -
CDR3aa: CVGGSSYNEQFF
CDR3nt: TGTGTCGGGGGAAGCTCCTACAATGAGCAGTTCTTC

abundance: -
j_gene: TRBJ1-6
v_gene: TRBV2
d_gene: -
CDR3aa: CASNDRNNSPLHF
CDR3nt: TGTGCCAGCAACGACAGAAACAATTCACCCCTCCACTTT

abundance: once
j_gene: TRBJ1-2
v_gene: TRBV5-1
d_gene: TRBD1
CDR3aa: CASSLELRGRAGYTF
CDR3nt: TGCGCCAGCAGCTTGGAATTGAGGGGGCGAGCTGGCTACACCTTC

abundance: -
j_gene: TRBJ1-1
v_gene: TRBV6-6
d_gene: -
CDR3aa: CASTGGQSGAFF
CDR3nt: TGTGCCAGCACCGGCGGACAGTCTGGGGCTTTCTTT

abundance: -
j_gene: TRBJ1-2
v_gene: TRBV5-8
d_gene: -
CDR3aa: CAGGAYGYTF
CDR3nt: TGTGCCGGTGGGGCCTATGGCTACACCTTC

abundance: -
j_gene: TRBJ2-1
v_gene: TRBV19
d_gene: TRBD2
CDR3aa: CASSMGGRAFRNEQFF
CDR3nt: TGTGCCAGTAGTATGGGCGGGAGGGCCTTTCGCAATGAGCAGTTCTTC

abundance: -
j_gene: TRBJ1-4
v_gene: TRBV4-1
d_gene: -
CDR3aa: CASSPQEHREKLFF
CDR3nt: TGCGCCAGCAGCCCCCAGGAACATAGAGAAAAACTGTTTTTT

abundance: -
j_gene: TRBJ1-1
v_gene: TRBV5-1
d_gene: -
CDR3aa: CASSPYGGTSKSRVNTEAFF
CDR3nt: TGCGCCAGCAGCCCCTACGGCGGGACCTCCAAATCGAGGGTAAACACTGAAGCTTTCTTT

abundance: -
j_gene: TRBJ1-2
v_gene: TRBV7-2
d_gene: -
CDR3aa: CASSLGNGQYGYTF
CDR3nt: TGTGCCAGCAGCTTAGGGAATGGACAGTATGGCTACACCTTC

abundance: once
j_gene: TRBJ2-7
v_gene: TRBV30
d_gene: TRBD1
CDR3aa: CAWSQGATYEQYF
CDR3nt: TGTGCCTGGAGCCAGGGGGCGACCTACGAGCAGTACTTC

abundance: once
j_gene: TRBJ2-3
v_gene: TRBV5-6
d_gene: TRBD2
CDR3aa: CASSWTTSGVATDTQYF
CDR3nt: TGTGCCAGCAGCTGGACGACTAGCGGGGTCGCGACAGATACGCAGTATTTT

abundance: -
j_gene: TRBJ1-5
v_gene: TRBV5-1
d_gene: -
CDR3aa: CASSPSGSSNQPQHF
CDR3nt: TGCGCCAGCAGCCCTTCGGGGAGTAGCAATCAGCCCCAGCATTTT

abundance: -
j_gene: TRBJ2-5
v_gene: TRBV29-1
d_gene: TRBD2
CDR3aa: CSGGLAQETQYF
CDR3nt: TGCAGCGGTGGACTAGCCCAAGAGACCCAGTACTTC

abundance: -
j_gene: TRBJ1-2
v_gene: TRBV7-2
d_gene: TRBD1
CDR3aa: CASSPHHRGPGYTF
CDR3nt: TGTGCCAGCAGCCCGCATCACAGGGGTCCCGGCTACACCTTC

abundance: -
j_gene: TRBJ1-2
v_gene: TRBV19
d_gene: TRBD1
CDR3aa: CASSSGQGDGYTF
CDR3nt: TGTGCCAGTAGTTCGGGACAGGGGGATGGCTACACCTTC

abundance: -
j_gene: TRBJ1-1
v_gene: TRBV5-1
d_gene: -
CDR3aa: CASRVGRGEAFF
CDR3nt: TGCGCCAGCAGGGTCGGTAGGGGTGAAGCTTTCTTT

abundance: -
j_gene: TRBJ1-3
v_gene: TRBV5-1
d_gene: -
CDR3aa: CASSTRNGGIGNTIYF
CDR3nt: TGCGCCAGCAGCACCCGTAATGGGGGGATTGGAAACACCATATATTTT

abundance: once
j_gene: TRBJ1-3
v_gene: TRBV11-2
d_gene: TRBD1
CDR3aa: CASSFDRGSGNTIYF
CDR3nt: TGTGCCAGCAGCTTTGACAGGGGATCTGGAAACACCATATATTTT